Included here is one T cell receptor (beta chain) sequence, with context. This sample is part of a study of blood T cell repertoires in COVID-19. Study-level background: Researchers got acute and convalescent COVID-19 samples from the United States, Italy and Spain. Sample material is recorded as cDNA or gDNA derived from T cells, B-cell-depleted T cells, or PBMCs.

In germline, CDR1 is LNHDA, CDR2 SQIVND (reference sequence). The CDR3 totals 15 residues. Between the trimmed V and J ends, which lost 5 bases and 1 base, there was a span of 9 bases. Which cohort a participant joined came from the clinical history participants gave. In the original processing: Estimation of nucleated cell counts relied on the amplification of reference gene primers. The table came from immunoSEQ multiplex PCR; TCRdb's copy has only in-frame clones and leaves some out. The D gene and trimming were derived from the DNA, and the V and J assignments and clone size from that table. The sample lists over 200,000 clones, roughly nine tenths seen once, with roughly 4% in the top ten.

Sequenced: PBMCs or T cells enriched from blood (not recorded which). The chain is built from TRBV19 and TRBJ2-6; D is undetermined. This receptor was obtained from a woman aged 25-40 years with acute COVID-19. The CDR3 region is CASSAPPSGANVLTF. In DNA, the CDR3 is TGTGCCAGTAGTGCGCCCCCGTCTGGGGCCAACGTCCTGACTTTC.